These 32 T cell receptor beta chains share one sample of origin, sequenced in a study of blood T cell repertoires in COVID-19. Generated by immunoSEQ multiplex PCR, the TCRdb table keeps only in-frame clones and is missing some. Counted here are a few hundred thousand clones, more than 75% occurring once; the ten biggest clones make up about 3%. Sequencing was performed on peripheral blood. The receptors shown here come from a human donor in a cohort sampled during active COVID-19.

The gene calls are TRBV4-1 and TRBJ2-2; 7 bases are a match to TRBD1. The V segment lost 6 bases and the J segment 1 base; nucleotides outside the gene matches: 5. Germline CDR1 is MGHRA and CDR2 is YSYEKL. The length of the CDR3 is 15 residues. The CDR3 spells CASSGGQKNTGELFF. In DNA, the CDR3 is TGCGCCAGCAGTGGGGGACAGAAGAACACCGGGGAGCTGTTTTTT.

This clone was observed a single time. V and J are TRBV19 and TRBJ2-7, with 9 bases aligning to TRBD1. CDR1 is LNHDA, CDR2 SQIVND, per germline (reference sequence). V trimming: 2 bases; J trimming: 0 bases; junction bases outside the gene matches: 5. The CDR3 is 16 amino acids. The CDR3 DNA reads as TGTGCCAGTAGTATACGGACAGGGGATAACTCCTACGAGCAGTACTTC. Translated: CASSIRTGDNSYEQYF.

This CDR3 reads CASSPDRTTGELFF. The CDR3 nucleotides are TGTGCCAGCTCACCCGACAGAACCACCGGGGAGCTGTTTTTT. The chain combines TRBV18 with TRBJ2-2, with D possibly matching TRBD1 (5 bases). The length of the CDR3 is 14 residues. Germline V lookup: CDR1 KGHSH, CDR2 LQKENI. V lost 3 bases, J lost 4 bases, and 9 bases lay in between.

The chain uses TRBV2 and TRBJ2-7; 8 bases map to TRBD1. Germline-derived CDR1 and CDR2 are SNHLY and FYNNEI. This CDR3 comprises 10 residues. J gave up 12 bases and V 5 bases, and 3 bases lay outside the gene matches. CDR3 residues: CASSYRGLYF. CDR3 nucleotide sequence: TGTGCCAGCAGTTACAGGGGGTTGTACTTC. Based on the CDR3 plus reference TRBV2 and TRBJ2-7, the full variable domain is EPEVTQTPSHQVTQMGQEVILRCVPISNHLYFYWYRQILGQKVEFLVSFYNNEISEKSEIFDDQFSVERPDGSNFTLKIRSTKLEDSAMYFCASSYRGLYFGPGTRLTVT.

The rearrangement links TRBV14 to TRBJ1-4; unclear D gene. V was pared by 1 base and J by 8 bases, with 20 bases between. Germline loops: CDR1 SGHDN, CDR2 FVKESK. This CDR3 has 17 residues. CDR3: CASSQVEDLGGREKLFF. Here the CDR3 DNA reads TGTGCCAGCAGCCAAGTAGAGGACCTGGGAGGTCGGGAAAAACTGTTTTTT.

The chain joins TRBV7-2 to TRBJ1-6; D gene uncertain. The CDR3 extends over 15 amino acids. The V and J ends lost 0 bases and 8 bases respectively, with 11 bases between them. CDR1 is SGHTA and CDR2 is FQGNSA in the germline V gene. This chain's CDR3 is CASSLARIEDSPLHF. In DNA form, the CDR3 reads TGTGCCAGCAGCTTAGCACGGATAGAGGATTCACCCCTCCACTTT.

The V gene is TRBV6-1, the J gene TRBJ1-5; possibly TRBD1 for D (6 bases). The CDR3 totals 16 residues. Germline V CDR1 and CDR2: MNHNS, SASEGT. V shed 1 base and J shed 0 bases, with 10 bases lying between them. The CDR3 DNA sequence: TGTGCCAGCAGTGAAGGTATGGGGGCTAGCAATCAGCCCCAGCATTTT. Protein: CASSEGMGASNQPQHF.

The chain recombines TRBV5-6 with TRBJ2-7; perhaps TRBD2 as D (5 bases). Trimming left V 4 bases short and J 0 bases short, with 11 bases between. The CDR3 runs 14 residues. Germline V gene data show CDR1 as SGHDT and CDR2 as YYEEEE. CDR3 nucleotide sequence: TGTGCCAGCAGCCCCACTAGTTACTCCTACGAGCAGTACTTC. It encodes CASSPTSYSYEQYF.

V is TRBV19 and J is TRBJ2-6, with 7 bases matching TRBD1. The length of the CDR3 is 16 residues. Looked up from germline, CDR1 is LNHDA and CDR2 is SQIVND (reference sequence). V shed 7 bases, J shed 3 bases, and the junction held 9 bases outside the gene matches. CDR3 region: CASNSRQGGGANVLTF. CDR3 DNA sequence: TGTGCCAGTAATTCGAGACAGGGCGGTGGGGCCAACGTCCTGACTTTC.

The chain couples TRBV3-1 (or the pseudogene TRBV3-2) to TRBJ2-2; unclear D gene. The CDR3 length is 13 residues. The germline V gene has CDR1 LGHDT and CDR2 YNNKEL (reference sequence). V lost 0 bases and J 4 bases, leaving 3 bases between the germline ends. CDR3 DNA sequence: TGTGCCAGCAGCCAAGATATCACCGGGGAGCTGTTTTTT. It yields the protein CASSQDITGELFF.

The chain recombines TRBV27 with TRBJ1-5; 7 bases fit TRBD1. This CDR3 region has 15 residues. Germline lookup yields CDR1 MNHEY and CDR2 SMNVEV (reference sequence). Trimming removed 7 bases from V and 3 bases from J; junction bases left unmatched: 9. As DNA, the CDR3 is TGTGCCAGCAAAGAAGGGACAGACCTCAATCAGCCCCAGCATTTT. As protein: CASKEGTDLNQPQHF.

CDR3 in DNA: TGTGCCAGCAGTCCCCGGACTAGCGGAACATACGAGCAGTACTTC. Translation gives CASSPRTSGTYEQYF. The J gene is TRBJ2-7, the V gene TRBV6-5, with 10 bases lining up with TRBD2. CDR1 and CDR2 from the germline V gene are MNHEY and SVGAGI. The CDR3 is made up of 15 amino acids. V was clipped by 5 bases and J by 4 bases; unmatched bases: 8.

This clone was observed a few times. This chain links TRBV7-9 with TRBJ2-7; 8 nucleotides match TRBD2. CDR3 size: 15 residues. V was clipped by 5 bases and J by 2 bases; unmatched bases: 8. Germline CDR1 SEHNR, CDR2 FQNEAQ (reference sequence). CDR3 bases: TGTGCCAGCAGCAGAACGCTAGCGGGTGCCTACGAGCAGTACTTC. Protein sequence: CASSRTLAGAYEQYF.

This clone appeared once. This rearrangement joins TRBV6-2 or TRBV6-3 to TRBJ2-5, with 10 bases aligning to TRBD2. J gave up 5 bases and V 6 bases, and 12 bases lay outside the gene matches. The length of the CDR3 is 16 residues. Looked up from germline, CDR1 is MNHEY and CDR2 is SVGEGT. The CDR3 DNA reads TGTGCCAGCAGCCACACCCGGACTAGCGGAGGGGAGACCCAGTACTTC. This translates into CASSHTRTSGGETQYF.

The gene calls are TRBV27 and TRBJ2-1, with 7 bases lining up with TRBD2. Germline V lookup: CDR1 MNHEY, CDR2 SMNVEV (reference sequence). After removal of 3 bases from V and 0 bases from J, the junction contained 8 bases not matched to a gene. The length of the CDR3 is 17 residues. For the CDR3, the DNA is TGTGCCAGCAGTTTCCCCGGACTAGGGAGCTCCTACAATGAGCAGTTCTTC. It yields the protein CASSFPGLGSSYNEQFF.

This clone was seen a few times. The chain has TRBV18 and TRBJ2-7; 10 bases map to TRBD2. With V trimmed by 4 bases and J by 3 bases, 6 bases remained unmatched. The germline CDR1 and CDR2 sequences are KGHSH and LQKENI. The CDR3 is 15 residues long. The CDR3 sequence: CASSRTSGDSYEQYF. The CDR3 DNA sequence: TGTGCCAGCTCACGAACTAGCGGGGATAGCTACGAGCAGTACTTC.

The V and J genes are TRBV4-1 and TRBJ1-1; maybe TRBD1 (6 bases). Looked up from germline, CDR1 is MGHRA and CDR2 is YSYEKL. Trimming took off 7 bases at V and 2 bases at J, with 20 bases between the two ends. The CDR3 extends over 16 amino acids. The CDR3 DNA reads TGCGCCAGCAACCGTCACCAGGACAGTCTAAACACTGAAGCTTTCTTT. Amino acids: CASNRHQDSLNTEAFF.

V gene TRBV5-1 combines with J gene TRBJ2-5, with 13 bases aligning to TRBD2. The CDR3 is 18 amino acids. Germline assignment: CDR1 SGHRS and CDR2 YFSETQ. After removal of 3 bases from V and 4 bases from J, the junction contained 12 bases not matched to a gene. CDR3 nucleotides: TGCGCCAGCAGCTCTTTTCCCGGGACTAGCGGGGTCAGAGAGACCCAGTACTTC. As protein: CASSSFPGTSGVRETQYF.

This clone was seen a few times. V is TRBV18 and J is TRBJ1-1; maybe TRBD1 (6 bases). V lost 3 bases to trimming and J lost 5 bases, with 16 bases between them. CDR3 length equals 15 residues. Germline values: CDR1 KGHSH, CDR2 LQKENI. The CDR3 here is CASSPRRGGGTEAFF. The DNA of the CDR3 is TGTGCCAGCTCACCCCGGAGGGGAGGGGGAACTGAAGCTTTCTTT.

V is TRBV30 and J is TRBJ2-7; TRBD1 aligns across 9 bases. With 3 bases clipped from V and 3 bases from J, the junction kept 6 bases outside the gene matches. Germline CDR1 is GTSNPN and CDR2 is SVGIG (reference sequence). The CDR3 has 14 residues. The CDR3 loop is CAWSPGTGNYEQYF. The CDR3 DNA reads as TGTGCCTGGAGCCCCGGGACAGGGAACTACGAGCAGTACTTC.

This chain connects TRBV2 to TRBJ2-2, with D possibly matching TRBD2 (6 bases). V was pared by 6 bases and J by 0 bases, with 11 bases between. CDR3 length: 15 residues. The germline V gene has CDR1 SNHLY and CDR2 FYNNEI. CDR3 protein: CASSQTGANTGELFF. CDR3 DNA sequence: TGTGCCAGCAGCCAGACGGGAGCGAACACCGGGGAGCTGTTTTTT.

Only one count was recorded for this clone. The chain joins TRBV6-5 to TRBJ1-1; TRBD1 agrees at 7 bases. The CDR3 loop spans 15 amino acids. In germline, CDR1 is MNHEY, CDR2 SVGAGI. V was clipped by 5 bases and J by 3 bases; unmatched bases: 9. The CDR3 coding sequence is TGTGCCAGCAGTCTCGACAGGGTGGGAGACACTGAAGCTTTCTTT. Its translation is CASSLDRVGDTEAFF.

This sequence joins TRBV29-1 and TRBJ1-6; D is perhaps TRBD1 (5 bases). The germline gives CDR1 SQVTM, CDR2 ANQGSEA. This CDR3 has 17 amino acids. CDR3 residues: CRNHRDSLQSGKSPLHF. Written as DNA, the CDR3 is TGCAGGAATCATCGGGACTCCCTACAGTCGGGGAAATCACCCCTCCACTTT.

The rearrangement links TRBV5-4 to TRBJ2-7, with TRBD2 identical over 11 bases. The CDR3 has 14 residues. Losses at the gene ends were 5 bases for V and 0 bases for J; bases not matched to a gene: 1. CDR1 is SGHNT, CDR2 YYREEE, per germline (reference sequence). CDR3 region: CASRLAGGSYEQYF. The DNA for the CDR3 is TGTGCCAGCAGGCTAGCGGGAGGCTCCTACGAGCAGTACTTC. Combining the CDR3 with reference TRBV5-4 and TRBJ2-7 gives the whole variable domain ETGVTQSPTHLIKTRGQQVTLRCSSQSGHNTVSWYQQALGQGPQFIFQYYREEENGRGNFPPRFSGLQFPNYSSELNVNALELDDSALYLCASRLAGGSYEQYFGPGTRLTVT.

The chain links TRBV28 to TRBJ2-7, with 12 bases that match TRBD2. The germline V gene encodes CDR1 MDHEN and CDR2 SYDVKM. Trimming took 4 bases from V and 7 from J; bases not matched to a gene: 11. CDR3 length equals 16 residues. CDR3 region: CASSSPASGRAGEQYF. The CDR3 DNA reads TGTGCCAGCAGTTCGCCCGCTAGCGGGAGGGCCGGGGAGCAGTACTTC.

CDR3 nucleotides: TGTGCCAGCAGCCACCAAAAAGGGGGACAGACCTATGGCTACACCTTC. Translated: CASSHQKGGQTYGYTF. The rearrangement uses TRBV3-1 (or the pseudogene TRBV3-2) and TRBJ1-2, with TRBD1 matching over 7 bases. CDR1 and CDR2 (germline): LGHDT, YNNKEL (reference sequence). V shed 3 bases and J 4 bases; nucleotides not matched to a gene: 11. The CDR3 sequence is 16 residues long.

The chain joins TRBV18 to TRBJ2-5; D not resolved. Trimming pared 4 bases from V and 5 bases from J, leaving 14 bases between. The CDR3 is 14 residues long. Germline lookup yields CDR1 KGHSH and CDR2 LQKENI. The CDR3, as DNA: TGTGCCAGCTCACTTTCCGGGTCAGAGGAGACCCAGTACTTC. Encoded protein: CASSLSGSEETQYF.

This clone appeared a single time. The chain combines TRBV11-2 with TRBJ2-7, with TRBD2 as a possible D gene (6 bases). Germline V CDR1 and CDR2: SGHAT, FQNNGV. This CDR3 has 14 residues. V was trimmed by 3 bases and J by 3 bases, leaving 12 bases between them. The CDR3 coding sequence is TGTGCCAGCAGCTTTGGCGGGAACAGCTACGAGCAGTACTTC. Encoded protein: CASSFGGNSYEQYF.

The chain employs TRBV5-1 and TRBJ1-3; 9 bases align to TRBD1. With V trimmed by 0 bases and J by 4 bases, 8 bases remained unmatched. Germline values: CDR1 SGHRS, CDR2 YFSETQ. The CDR3 covers 17 residues. This CDR3 is CASSLASGQGIGNTIYF. The CDR3 DNA reads as TGCGCCAGCAGCTTGGCCTCGGGACAGGGTATAGGAAACACCATATATTTT.

This chain uses TRBV7-6 with TRBJ2-3; 7 nucleotides line up with TRBD2. V was clipped by 6 bases and J by 0 bases; unmatched bases: 6. The length of the CDR3 is 15 residues. Per germline, CDR1 SGHVS and CDR2 FNYEAQ. The CDR3 region has the DNA TGTGCCAGCAGGACCGAGCGGGATAGCACAGATACGCAGTATTTT. Amino acid sequence: CASRTERDSTDTQYF. The whole variable domain, filled in from reference TRBV7-6 and TRBJ2-3, reads GAGVSQSPRYKVTKRGQDVALRCDPISGHVSLYWYRQALGQGPEFLTYFNYEAQQDKSGLPNDRFSAERPEGSISTLTIQRTEQRDSAMYRCASRTERDSTDTQYFGPGTRLTVL.

The chain employs TRBV5-4 and TRBJ2-5; TRBD2 matches at 7 bases. Trimming removed 1 base from V and 5 bases from J; junction bases left unmatched: 11. CDR3 length: 16 residues. CDR1 is SGHNT, CDR2 YYREEE, per germline (reference sequence). The CDR3 DNA is TGTGCCAGCAGCTTGCAGGGATCGGGGGGAAGGGAGACCCAGTACTTC. Protein product: CASSLQGSGGRETQYF. Based on the CDR3 plus reference TRBV5-4 and TRBJ2-5, the full variable domain is ETGVTQSPTHLIKTRGQQVTLRCSSQSGHNTVSWYQQALGQGPQFIFQYYREEENGRGNFPPRFSGLQFPNYSSELNVNALELDDSALYLCASSLQGSGGRETQYFGPGTRLLVL.

This sequence joins TRBV7-9 and TRBJ2-5; D gene uncertain. V gave up 2 bases and J gave up 5 bases, with 15 bases separating them. This CDR3 region has 15 residues. Per germline, CDR1 SEHNR and CDR2 FQNEAQ (reference sequence). CDR3 sequence reads: CASSLTLRSSETQYF. DNA for the CDR3: TGTGCCAGCAGCTTAACGCTCCGGAGCTCGGAGACCCAGTACTTC. The variable domain in full, completed from reference TRBV7-9 and TRBJ2-5, reads DTGVSQNPRHKITKRGQNVTFRCDPISEHNRLYWYRQTLGQGPEFLTYFQNEAQLEKSRLLSDRFSAERPKGSFSTLEIQRTEQGDSAMYLCASSLTLRSSETQYFGPGTRLLVL.